Reported below is one T cell receptor (beta chain). The target antigen is unknown. MiXCR, run by TCRdb on the 5' RACE reads, gives a single entry per CDR3 protein. There are a few hundred thousand distinct CDR3 sequences in the sample; over 15% occur only once, and around 21% lies in the top ten. The source of the sample is a study of T-cell memory formation after mild COVID-19. Study results and caveats: Nothing showed for sure that second-wave clones peaking on day 37 were SARS-CoV-2 specific.

Germline CDR1 is KGHSH and CDR2 is LQKENI. Trimming stripped 6 bases from V and 7 bases from J, with 19 bases between. This CDR3 contains 15 residues. Sequencing used PBMCs or a T cell subset sorted from them (not recorded which). The rearrangement links TRBV18 to TRBJ1-5; D gene ambiguous. This clonotype originated in a man between 18 and 35 years old who had mild COVID-19 (a few samples of this study predate the infection). Cell type and time point are not known. DNA for the CDR3: TGTGCCAGCTCGACTGACGTGAATAGGGCCCAGCCCCAGCATTTT. It translates to CASSTDVNRAQPQHF.